The 11 T cell receptor beta chains in this list originate from one sample, sequenced in a study of Ad26.COV2.S vaccination and SARS-CoV-2 variants. Repertoires were generated with immunoSEQ multiplex PCR, while TCRdb's copy carries only in-frame clones and drops some. The sample consists of about 100,000 clones, roughly 75% of them appearing once. This material consisted of peripheral blood, taken after recovery from COVID-19. The source of these receptors is a human donor who had recovered from COVID-19.

The chain combines TRBV5-1 with TRBJ1-4; TRBD1 might be the D (6 bases). Looked up from germline, CDR1 is SGHRS and CDR2 is YFSETQ. V lost 3 bases, J lost 4 bases, and 10 bases lay in between. The CDR3 is made up of 14 amino acids. As DNA, the CDR3 is TGCGCCAGCAGCTCGGACAGCCATAATGAAAAACTGTTTTTT. Its translation: CASSSDSHNEKLFF.

Worth noting for this clone: The same CDR3 also results from other DNA sequences found in this sample. The chain combines TRBV5-6 with TRBJ2-7; a weak D match, TRBD1 (6 bases). Germline CDR1 reads SGHDT; CDR2 reads YYEEEE. This CDR3 has 14 amino acids. Between the trimmed V and J ends, which lost 0 bases and 4 bases, there was a span of 11 bases. CDR3 region: CASSLGQEHYEQYF. The CDR3 DNA sequence: TGTGCCAGCAGCTTGGGACAGGAACATTACGAGCAGTACTTC.

CDR3 nucleotide sequence: TGTGCCAGCAAACTACAGGGGGCCTACGAGCAGTACTTC. This sequence encodes CASKLQGAYEQYF. V and J are TRBV27 and TRBJ2-7; the match to TRBD1 covers 8 bases. In germline, CDR1 is MNHEY, CDR2 SMNVEV (reference sequence). CDR3 length: 13 residues. The trim removed 7 bases at V and 2 bases at J, leaving 4 bases unmatched.

This chain links TRBV12-3 or TRBV12-4 with TRBJ1-2; D is ambiguous. The CDR3 has 13 residues. Trimming left V 3 bases short and J 5 bases short, with 10 bases between. The CDR3 bases are TGTGCCAGCAGTTTGGCTGGCAGGTATGGCTACACCTTC. Translating gives CASSLAGRYGYTF.

The CDR3 loop is CASSLDMLSYGYTF. In DNA, the CDR3 is TGTGCCAGTAGTTTGGATATGCTTAGCTATGGCTACACCTTC. This chain links TRBV19 with TRBJ1-2; D unresolved. Germline V CDR1 and CDR2: LNHDA, SQIVND (reference sequence). Trimming took 5 bases from V and 4 from J, leaving 14 bases between them. The CDR3 covers 14 residues.

The chain employs TRBV4-2 and TRBJ1-5, with a weak D call TRBD1 (6 bases). This CDR3 contains 15 residues. The V gene lost 0 bases and the J gene lost 3 bases, with 9 bases spanning the gap. Germline V CDR1 and CDR2: LGHNA, YNFKEQ. CDR3 in amino acids: CASSQERDNNQPQHF. Here the CDR3 DNA reads TGTGCCAGCAGCCAAGAAAGGGACAACAATCAGCCCCAGCATTTT.

The V gene is TRBV29-1, the J gene TRBJ1-2; perhaps TRBD1 as D (6 bases). Germline CDR1 and CDR2: SQVTM and ANQGSEA. Trimming removed 4 bases at V and 4 bases at J, with 13 bases between. The CDR3 is made up of 13 amino acids. Here the CDR3 reads CSVGLGQFYGYTF. As DNA, the CDR3 is TGCAGCGTTGGTCTTGGACAGTTCTATGGCTACACCTTC.

V and J are TRBV6-4 and TRBJ1-5; 8 bases align to TRBD1. V shed 4 bases, J shed 5 bases, and the junction held 7 bases outside the gene matches. Looked up from germline, CDR1 is MRHNA and CDR2 is SNTAGT. The CDR3 has 15 residues. CDR3 protein: CASSAGTGGDQPQHF. The CDR3 DNA sequence: TGTGCCAGCAGTGCTGGGACAGGAGGGGATCAGCCCCAGCATTTT.

V usage is TRBV5-5 and J usage is TRBJ1-3, with no clear D. The V end was cut by 3 bases, the J end by 2 bases, with 12 bases between. CDR3 size: 15 residues. Germline V gene sequence: CDR1 SGHKS, CDR2 YYEKEE (reference sequence). The CDR3 coding sequence is TGTGCCAGCAGCTCCCGACCCGAGCCTGGAAACACCATATATTTT. Encoded protein: CASSSRPEPGNTIYF.

A few counts support this clone. The chain joins TRBV30 to TRBJ2-4; D gene unclear. Trimming pared 5 bases from V and 0 bases from J, leaving 23 bases between. Germline V gene lookup returns CDR1 GTSNPN and CDR2 SVGIG (reference sequence). This CDR3 comprises 18 residues. CDR3 nucleotide sequence: TGTGCCTGGGGCCCGGATCAGCCTACTACACTAGCCAAAAACATTCAGTACTTC. The encoded protein is CAWGPDQPTTLAKNIQYF.

The count of this clone is one. J is TRBJ2-4 and V is TRBV7-2; 10 nucleotides match TRBD2. The CDR3 length is 15 residues. The germline V gene encodes CDR1 SGHTA and CDR2 FQGNSA. Germline trimming cut 3 bases from V and 5 bases from J; bases unmatched to any gene: 4. The CDR3 DNA sequence: TGTGCCAGCAGCTTTCAGCGGGGGGGCCAAAACATTCAGTACTTC. Translated: CASSFQRGGQNIQYF.